Detailed here is one T cell receptor (beta chain). Its antigen is not identified. The entry originates in a study of early T cells in non-severe SARS-CoV-2 infection. Study-wide context: Sequencing of bulk RNA from unsorted whole blood was done, without chain pairing. Study observations and caveats: Reliance on VDJdb matching favored anti-spike CD8 responses; private and CD4 specificities were missed.

Attachment of unique molecular identifiers was made to individual cDNA molecules. One entry per CDR3 protein, called by TCRdb with MiXCR from the 5' RACE reads. The data show approximately 85,000 distinct CDR3 sequences, 9% to 15% seen once. The sample consisted of whole blood. The source of this sequence is an adult who was a healthcare worker with PCR-confirmed SARS-CoV-2 infection or an uninfected control (not recorded which).

The CDR3 reads CASSLQGEGYTF. The CDR3 coding sequence is TGCGCCAGCAGCTTACAGGGTGAGGGCTACACCTTC. The rearrangement joins TRBV5-1 to TRBJ1-2; maybe TRBD1 (6 bases). V lost 2 bases, J lost 8 bases, and 10 bases lay in between. CDR3 size: 12 residues. Germline CDR1 and CDR2: SGHRS and YFSETQ.